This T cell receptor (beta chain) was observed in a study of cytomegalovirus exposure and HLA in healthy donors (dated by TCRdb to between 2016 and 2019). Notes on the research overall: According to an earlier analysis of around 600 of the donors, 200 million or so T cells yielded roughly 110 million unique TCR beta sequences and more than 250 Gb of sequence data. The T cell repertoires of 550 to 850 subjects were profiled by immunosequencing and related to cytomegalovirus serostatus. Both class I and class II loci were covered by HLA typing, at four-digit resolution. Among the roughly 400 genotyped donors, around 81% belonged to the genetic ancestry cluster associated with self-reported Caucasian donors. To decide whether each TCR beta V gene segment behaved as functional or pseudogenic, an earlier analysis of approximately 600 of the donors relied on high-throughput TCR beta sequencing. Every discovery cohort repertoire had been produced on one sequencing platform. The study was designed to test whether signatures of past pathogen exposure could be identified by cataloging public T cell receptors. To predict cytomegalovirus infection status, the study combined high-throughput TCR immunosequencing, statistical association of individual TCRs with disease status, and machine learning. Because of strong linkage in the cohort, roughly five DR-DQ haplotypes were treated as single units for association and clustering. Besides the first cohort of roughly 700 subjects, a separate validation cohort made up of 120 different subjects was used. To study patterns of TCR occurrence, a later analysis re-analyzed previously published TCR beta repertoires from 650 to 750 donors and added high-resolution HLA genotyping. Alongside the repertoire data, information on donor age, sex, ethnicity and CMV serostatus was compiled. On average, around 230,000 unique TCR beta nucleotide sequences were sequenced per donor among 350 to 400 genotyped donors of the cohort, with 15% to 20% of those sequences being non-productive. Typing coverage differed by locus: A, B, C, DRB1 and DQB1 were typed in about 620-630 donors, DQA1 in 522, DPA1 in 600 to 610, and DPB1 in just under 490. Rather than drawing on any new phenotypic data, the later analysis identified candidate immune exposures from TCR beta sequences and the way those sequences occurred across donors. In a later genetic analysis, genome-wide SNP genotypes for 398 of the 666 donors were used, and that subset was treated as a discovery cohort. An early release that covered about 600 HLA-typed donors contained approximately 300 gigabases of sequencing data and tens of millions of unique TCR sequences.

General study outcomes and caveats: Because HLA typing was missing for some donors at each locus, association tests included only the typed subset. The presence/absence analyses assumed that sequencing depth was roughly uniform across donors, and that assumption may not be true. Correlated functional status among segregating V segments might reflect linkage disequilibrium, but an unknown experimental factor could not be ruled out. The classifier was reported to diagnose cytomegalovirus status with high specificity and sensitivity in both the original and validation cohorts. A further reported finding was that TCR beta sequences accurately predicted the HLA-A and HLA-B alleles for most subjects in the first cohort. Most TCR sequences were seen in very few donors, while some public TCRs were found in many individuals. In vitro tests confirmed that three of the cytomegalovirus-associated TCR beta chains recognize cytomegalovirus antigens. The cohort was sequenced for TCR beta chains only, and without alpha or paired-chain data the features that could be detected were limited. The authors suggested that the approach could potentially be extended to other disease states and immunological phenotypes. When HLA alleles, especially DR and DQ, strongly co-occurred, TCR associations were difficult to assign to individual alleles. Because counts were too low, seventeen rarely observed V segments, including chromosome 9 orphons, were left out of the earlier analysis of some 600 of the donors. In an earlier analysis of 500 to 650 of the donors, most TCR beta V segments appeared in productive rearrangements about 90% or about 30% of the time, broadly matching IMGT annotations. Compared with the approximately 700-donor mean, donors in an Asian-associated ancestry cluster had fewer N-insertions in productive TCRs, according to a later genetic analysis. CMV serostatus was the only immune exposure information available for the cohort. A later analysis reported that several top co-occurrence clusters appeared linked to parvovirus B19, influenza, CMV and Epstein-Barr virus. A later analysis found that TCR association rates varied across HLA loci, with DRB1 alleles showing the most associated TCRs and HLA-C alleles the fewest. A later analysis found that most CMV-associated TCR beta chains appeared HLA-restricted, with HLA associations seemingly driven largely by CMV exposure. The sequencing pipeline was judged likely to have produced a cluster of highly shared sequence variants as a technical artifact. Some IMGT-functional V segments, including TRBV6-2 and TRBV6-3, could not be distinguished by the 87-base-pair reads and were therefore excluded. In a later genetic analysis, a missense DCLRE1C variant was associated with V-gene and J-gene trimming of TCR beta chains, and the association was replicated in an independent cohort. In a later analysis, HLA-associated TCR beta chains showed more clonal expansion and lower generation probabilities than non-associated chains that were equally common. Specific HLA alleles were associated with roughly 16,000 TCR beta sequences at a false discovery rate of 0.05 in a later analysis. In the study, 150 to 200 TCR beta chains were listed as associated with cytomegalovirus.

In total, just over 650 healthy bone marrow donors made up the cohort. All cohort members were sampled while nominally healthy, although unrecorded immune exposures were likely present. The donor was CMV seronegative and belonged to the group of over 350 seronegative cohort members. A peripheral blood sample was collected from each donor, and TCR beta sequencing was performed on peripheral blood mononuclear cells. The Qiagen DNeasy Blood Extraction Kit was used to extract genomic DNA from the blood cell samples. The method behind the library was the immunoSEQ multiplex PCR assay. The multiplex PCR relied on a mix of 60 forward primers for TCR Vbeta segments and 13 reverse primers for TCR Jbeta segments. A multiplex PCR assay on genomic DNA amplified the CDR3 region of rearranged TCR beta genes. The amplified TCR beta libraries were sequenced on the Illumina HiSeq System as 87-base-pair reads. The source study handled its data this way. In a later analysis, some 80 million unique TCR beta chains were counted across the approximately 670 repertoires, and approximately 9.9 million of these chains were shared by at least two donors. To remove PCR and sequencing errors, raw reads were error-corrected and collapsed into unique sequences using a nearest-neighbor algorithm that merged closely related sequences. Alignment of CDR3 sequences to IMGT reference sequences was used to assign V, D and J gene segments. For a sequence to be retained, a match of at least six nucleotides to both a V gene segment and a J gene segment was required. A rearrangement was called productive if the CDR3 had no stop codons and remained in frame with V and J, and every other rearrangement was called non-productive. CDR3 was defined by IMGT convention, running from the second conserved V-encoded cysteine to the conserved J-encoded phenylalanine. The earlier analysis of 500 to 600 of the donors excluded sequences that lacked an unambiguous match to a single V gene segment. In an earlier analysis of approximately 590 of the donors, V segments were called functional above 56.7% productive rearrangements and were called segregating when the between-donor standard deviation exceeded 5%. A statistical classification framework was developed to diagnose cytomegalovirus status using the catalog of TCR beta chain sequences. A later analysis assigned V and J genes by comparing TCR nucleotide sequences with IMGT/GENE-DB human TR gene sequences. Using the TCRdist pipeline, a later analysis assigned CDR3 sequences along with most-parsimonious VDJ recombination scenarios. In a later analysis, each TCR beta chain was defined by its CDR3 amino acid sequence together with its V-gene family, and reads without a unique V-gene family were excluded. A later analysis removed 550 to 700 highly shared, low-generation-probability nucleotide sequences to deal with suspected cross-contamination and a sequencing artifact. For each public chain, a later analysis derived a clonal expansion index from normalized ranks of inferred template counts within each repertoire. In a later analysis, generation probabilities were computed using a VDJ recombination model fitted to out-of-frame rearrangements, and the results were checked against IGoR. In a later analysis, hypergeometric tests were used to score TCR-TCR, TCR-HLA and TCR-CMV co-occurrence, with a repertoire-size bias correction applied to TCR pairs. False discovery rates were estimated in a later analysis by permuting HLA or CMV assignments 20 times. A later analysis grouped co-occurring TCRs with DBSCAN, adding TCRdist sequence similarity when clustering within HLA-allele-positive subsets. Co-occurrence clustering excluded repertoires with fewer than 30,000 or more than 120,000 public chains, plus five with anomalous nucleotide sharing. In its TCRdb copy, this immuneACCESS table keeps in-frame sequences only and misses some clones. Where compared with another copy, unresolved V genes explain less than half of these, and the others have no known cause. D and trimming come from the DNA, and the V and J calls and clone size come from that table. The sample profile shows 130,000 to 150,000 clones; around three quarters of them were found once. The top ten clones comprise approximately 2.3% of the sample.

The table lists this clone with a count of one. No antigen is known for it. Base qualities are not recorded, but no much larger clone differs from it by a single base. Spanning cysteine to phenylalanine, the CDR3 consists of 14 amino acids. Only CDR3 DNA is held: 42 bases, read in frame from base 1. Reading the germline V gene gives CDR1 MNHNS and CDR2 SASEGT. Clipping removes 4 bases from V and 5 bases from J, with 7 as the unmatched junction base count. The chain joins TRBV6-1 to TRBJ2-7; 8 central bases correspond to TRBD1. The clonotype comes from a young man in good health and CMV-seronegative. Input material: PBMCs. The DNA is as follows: TGTGCCAGCAGTGCGGGACAGGTAACCCACGAGCAGTACTTC. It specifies CASSAGQVTHEQYF.